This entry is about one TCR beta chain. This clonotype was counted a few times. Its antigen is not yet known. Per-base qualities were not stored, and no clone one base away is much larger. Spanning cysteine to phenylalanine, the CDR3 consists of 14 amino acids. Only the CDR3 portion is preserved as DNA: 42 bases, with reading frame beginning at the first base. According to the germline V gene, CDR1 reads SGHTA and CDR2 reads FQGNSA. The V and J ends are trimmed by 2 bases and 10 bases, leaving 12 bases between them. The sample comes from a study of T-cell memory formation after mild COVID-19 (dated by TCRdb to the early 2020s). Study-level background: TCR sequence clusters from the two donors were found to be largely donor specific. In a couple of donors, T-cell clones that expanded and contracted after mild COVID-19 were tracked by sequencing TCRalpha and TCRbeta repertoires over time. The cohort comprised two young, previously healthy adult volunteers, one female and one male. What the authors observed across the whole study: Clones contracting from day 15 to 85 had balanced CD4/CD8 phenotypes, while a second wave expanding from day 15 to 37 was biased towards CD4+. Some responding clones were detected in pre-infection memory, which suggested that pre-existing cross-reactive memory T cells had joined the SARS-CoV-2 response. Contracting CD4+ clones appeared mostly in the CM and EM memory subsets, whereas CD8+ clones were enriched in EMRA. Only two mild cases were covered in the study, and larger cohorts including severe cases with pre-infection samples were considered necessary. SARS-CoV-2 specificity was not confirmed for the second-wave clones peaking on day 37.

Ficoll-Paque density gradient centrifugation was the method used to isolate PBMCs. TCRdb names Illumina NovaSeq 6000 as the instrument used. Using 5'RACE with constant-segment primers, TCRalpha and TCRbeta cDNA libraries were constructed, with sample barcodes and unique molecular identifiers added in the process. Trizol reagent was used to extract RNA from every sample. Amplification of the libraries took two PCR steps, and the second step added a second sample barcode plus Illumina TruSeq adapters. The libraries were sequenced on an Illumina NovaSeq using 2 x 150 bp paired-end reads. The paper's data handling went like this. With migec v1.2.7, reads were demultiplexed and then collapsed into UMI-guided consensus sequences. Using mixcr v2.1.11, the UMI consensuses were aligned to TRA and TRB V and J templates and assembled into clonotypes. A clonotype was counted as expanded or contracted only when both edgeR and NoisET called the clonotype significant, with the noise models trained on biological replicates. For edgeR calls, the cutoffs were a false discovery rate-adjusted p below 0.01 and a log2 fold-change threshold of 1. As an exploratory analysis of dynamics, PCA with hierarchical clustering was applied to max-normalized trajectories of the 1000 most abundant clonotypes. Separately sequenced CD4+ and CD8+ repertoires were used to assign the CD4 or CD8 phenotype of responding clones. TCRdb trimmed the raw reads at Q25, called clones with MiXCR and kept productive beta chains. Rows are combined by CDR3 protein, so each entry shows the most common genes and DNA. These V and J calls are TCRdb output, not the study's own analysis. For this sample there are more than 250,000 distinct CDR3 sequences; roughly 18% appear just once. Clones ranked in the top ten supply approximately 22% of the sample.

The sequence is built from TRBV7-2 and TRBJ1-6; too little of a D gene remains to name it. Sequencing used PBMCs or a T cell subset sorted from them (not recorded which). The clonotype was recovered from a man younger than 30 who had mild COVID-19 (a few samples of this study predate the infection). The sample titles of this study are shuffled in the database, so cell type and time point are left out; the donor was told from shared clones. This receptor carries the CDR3 CASSLSAEWSPLHF. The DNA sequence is TGTGCCAGCAGCTTATCGGCCGAGTGGTCACCCCTCCACTTT.